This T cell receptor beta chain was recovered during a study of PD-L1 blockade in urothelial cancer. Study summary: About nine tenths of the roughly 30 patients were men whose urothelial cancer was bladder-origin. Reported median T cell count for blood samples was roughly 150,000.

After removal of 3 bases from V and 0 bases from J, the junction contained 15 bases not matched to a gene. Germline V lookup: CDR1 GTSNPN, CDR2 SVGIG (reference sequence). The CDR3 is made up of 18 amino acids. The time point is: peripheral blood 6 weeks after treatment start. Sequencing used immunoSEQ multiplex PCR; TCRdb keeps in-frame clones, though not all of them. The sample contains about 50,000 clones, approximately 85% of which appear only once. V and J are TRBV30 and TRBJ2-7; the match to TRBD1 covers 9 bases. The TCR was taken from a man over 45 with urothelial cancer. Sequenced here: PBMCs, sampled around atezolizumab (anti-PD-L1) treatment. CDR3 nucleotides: TGTGCCTGGAGGAAAACCGGGACAGGGTTATCGAGCTCCTACGAGCAGTACTTC. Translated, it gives CAWRKTGTGLSSSYEQYF.